This is a list of T cell receptor beta chains from one sample in a study of blood T cells in healthy people across ages. TCRdb reanalysed the 5' RACE reads using MiXCR and keeps one entry per CDR3 protein. The sample contains 1.8 million or so distinct CDR3 sequences, approximately 39% of which appear only once. The sample consisted of blood. These receptors all come from a human donor in good health. Both conserved end residues are part of each CDR3. A D gene is named only where the DNA matches it firmly. The size entry is marked missing in some rows and otherwise reads once, few, many or a size class.

-	TRBV5-4	-	TRBJ2-3	TGTGCCTTACGGGGTGGGAGTGGTCTTCCCACAGATACGCAGTATTTT	CALRGGSGLPTDTQYF
-	TRBV4-3	-	TRBJ1-2	TGCGCCAGCAGCCAAAACCAGAGGGGAGGCTACACCTTC	CASSQNQRGGYTF
-	TRBV11-2	TRBD1	TRBJ2-7	TGTGCCAGCAGCCAGGGGGACAGGGGATACGACGAGCAGTACTTC	CASSQGDRGYDEQYF
few	TRBV7-2	TRBD1	TRBJ2-5	TGTGCCAGCAGCTTAGGGGACAGAACTGAGACTCAGTACTTC	CASSLGDRTETQYF
few	TRBV24-1	TRBD2	TRBJ2-5	TGTGCCACCAGTGACCCTAGCGGGGGTGGGGAGACCCAGTACTTC	CATSDPSGGGETQYF
many	TRBV29-1	TRBD1	TRBJ1-2	TGCAGCGGACAGGGTGCCTATGGCTACACCTTC	CSGQGAYGYTF
-	TRBV28	-	TRBJ2-7	TGTGCCAGCAGGCCCGGCCTCCTCGGGACGGTCTCCTACGAGCAGTACTTC	CASRPGLLGTVSYEQYF
-	TRBV20-1	-	TRBJ1-2	TGCAGTGCTGGGTCCAGGGTCCGAGACTATGGCTACACCTTC	CSAGSRVRDYGYTF
-	TRBV13	-	TRBJ2-3	TGTGCCAGCAGCTTCAGGGGTAGTAGAGATACGCAGTATTTT	CASSFRGSRDTQYF
-	TRBV6-2/TRBV6-3	-	TRBJ2-1	TGTGCCAGCAGTGACCTCCTAATGGGGGGCGCTGGGAATGAGCAGTTCTTC	CASSDLLMGGAGNEQFF
-	TRBV10-3	-	TRBJ2-1	TGTGCCATCAGTATCACCGGGACTTACAATGAGCAGTTCTTC	CAISITGTYNEQFF
-	TRBV29-1	-	TRBJ2-1	TGCAGCGTTGCGGGCCCTGGGTCCTACAATGAGCAGTTCTTC	CSVAGPGSYNEQFF
few	TRBV7-9	-	TRBJ2-5	TGTGCCAGCAGCAGTAGCTTTGGCAGGGCGGGAGAGACCCAGTACTTC	CASSSSFGRAGETQYF
once	TRBV15	-	TRBJ1-2	TGTGCCACCAGCAGAGATCAGGGGACCGATAACTATGGCTACACCTTC	CATSRDQGTDNYGYTF
few	TRBV7-2	TRBD2	TRBJ2-7	TGTGCCAGCAGCCGAGTCGGACTAGCGGGCGGGAGGGCTTTTAACGAGCAGTACTTC	CASSRVGLAGGRAFNEQYF
few	TRBV4-2	TRBD1	TRBJ2-5	TGTGCCAGCAGCCCCTCTATCCGGGACAGGGGAGAGACCCAGTACTTC	CASSPSIRDRGETQYF
-	TRBV7-9	-	TRBJ1-2	TGTGCCAGCAGCTACCCGACTGACACCTTGGGCTACACCTTC	CASSYPTDTLGYTF
-	TRBV7-9	-	TRBJ1-1	TGTGCCAGCAGCTTATATCCCTTAGGGCATACGAACACTGAAGCTTTCTTT	CASSLYPLGHTNTEAFF
few	TRBV5-1	-	TRBJ2-7	TGCGCCAGCAGCGGGCAGGGAGAGCAGTACTTC	CASSGQGEQYF
-	TRBV20-1	-	TRBJ2-4	TGCAGTGCTAGAAGAGGGGCCATGGGAGCCAAAAACATTCAGTACTTC	CSARRGAMGAKNIQYF
-	TRBV12-3/TRBV12-4	TRBD1	TRBJ1-2	TGTGCCAGCAGTTTTTACGGGCCACAGGGGCGAGGAGGCTACACCTTC	CASSFYGPQGRGGYTF
-	TRBV29-1	-	TRBJ2-1	TGCAGCGTTGGGGGGGAGGGGGGTGGAGGGATAAAGCAGTTCTTC	CSVGGEGGGGIKQFF
-	TRBV4-2	-	TRBJ2-7	TGTGCCAGCAGCCAACTTCACTCCTACGAGCAGTACTTC	CASSQLHSYEQYF
-	TRBV14	-	TRBJ1-4	TGTGCCAGCAGCCAAGATCGTTACCCTGCGGGCAATGAAAAACTGTTTTTT	CASSQDRYPAGNEKLFF
-	TRBV20-1	TRBD2	TRBJ2-3	TGCAGTGCCGCCGCCTGGACTAGCGCTCGAGATACGCAGTATTTT	CSAAAWTSARDTQYF
-	TRBV12-3/TRBV12-4	-	TRBJ1-5	TGTGCCAGCAGTTTATGGGACCAAAATCAGCCCCAGCATTTT	CASSLWDQNQPQHF
-	TRBV6-5	-	TRBJ1-2	TGTGCCAGCGGGGATGGAACCTATGGCTACACCTTC	CASGDGTYGYTF
many	TRBV4-3	-	TRBJ2-5	TGCGCCAGCAGCCAAGACCGGGTCGGGGGCCTAGGGACCCAGTACTTC	CASSQDRVGGLGTQYF
-	TRBV4-2	-	TRBJ2-7	TGTGCCGGCAGCCAAGCCCGGGGACCTCAGTGGTCCCAGTACTTC	CAGSQARGPQWSQYF
-	TRBV10-3	-	TRBJ1-3	TGTGCCATCAAAGGCTCGTTGTTTGGAAACACCAGATATTTT	CAIKGSLFGNTRYF
-	TRBV20-1	-	TRBJ2-5	TGCAGTGCTTTAGCGGGACAGGATGAGACCCAGTACTTC	CSALAGQDETQYF
-	TRBV7-2	-	TRBJ1-5	TGTGCCAGCAGCTTACGCGGGAGAACGGGTCCACTTAGCAATCAGCCCCAGCATTTT	CASSLRGRTGPLSNQPQHF
few	TRBV7-2	-	TRBJ2-4	TGTGCCAGCAGCTTAGTGGGGGGTGAGCCCTTGTATATTCAGTACTTC	CASSLVGGEPLYIQYF
-	TRBV29-1	TRBD1	TRBJ1-2	TGCAGCGGAAGACCTGTACCGGGACAGGGCGAGACGAGCTATGGCTACACCTTC	CSGRPVPGQGETSYGYTF
once	TRBV4-3	TRBD2	TRBJ2-1	TGCGCCAGCAGCCAAGATTGGGCGGGGGGCCGCGGGGAGCAGTTCTTC	CASSQDWAGGRGEQFF
few	TRBV6-5	TRBD1	TRBJ2-7	TGTGCCAGCAGTTACGCGATTCGGACAGGGGTCCACGAGCAGTACTTC	CASSYAIRTGVHEQYF
-	TRBV5-1	-	TRBJ2-3	TGCGCCAGCACTCGGTTGGGGACTAGCACAGATACGCAGTATTTT	CASTRLGTSTDTQYF